This TCR beta chain is drawn from a study of cytomegalovirus exposure and HLA in healthy donors. Study at large: The 100 to 150 validation repertoires and the approximately 630 first-cohort repertoires shared a platform, a later analysis reported. Whole-study results and caveats: Specificity for CMV antigens was confirmed in vitro for a few of the CMV-associated chains.

Points on this clone: Antigen: not known.

The method was immunoSEQ multiplex PCR; TCRdb's version includes in-frame clones alone and lacks a portion of them. The profile shows roughly 48,000 clones, approximately 85% of them singletons. The validation cohort, a group of around 130 subjects, included the donors and was separate from the approximately 700-subject first cohort. This TCR came from a woman in her 30s in good health and CMV-seronegative. Sequences were obtained from PBMCs.

As DNA, the CDR3 is TGTGCCAGCAGTTCCTCGGGACTAGCTGATTACGAGCAGTACTTC. The encoded protein is CASSSSGLADYEQYF. V and J are TRBV28 and TRBJ2-7; 9 bases align to TRBD2. This CDR3 has 15 amino acids. Trimming cost V 4 bases and J 4 bases; bases outside gene matches: 8. The germline gives CDR1 MDHEN, CDR2 SYDVKM.